The next 12 T cell receptor beta chains were all read from a single sample in a study of neoadjuvant anti-PD-1 for oral cavity cancer. The assay was immunoSEQ multiplex PCR, and TCRdb's table has in-frame clones only and misses some. The repertoire includes over 15,000 clones, 66% of them detected once, and approximately 2.8% sits in the top ten. This specimen consisted of PBMCs, obtained before nivolumab (anti-PD-1) treatment. These receptor sequences come from a person aged 40 to 85 with oral cavity squamous cell carcinoma.

This clone was seen just once. The rearrangement joins TRBV5-1 to TRBJ1-1; no firm D call. Germline-derived CDR1 and CDR2 are SGHRS and YFSETQ. V was pared by 0 bases and J by 5 bases, with 11 bases between. This CDR3 contains 14 residues. The CDR3, as DNA: TGCGCCAGCAGCTTGGGTAGGCTGGGGACTGAAGCTTTCTTT. Protein product: CASSLGRLGTEAFF.

This chain links TRBV30 with TRBJ2-7, with no clear D. With 0 bases removed from V and 6 bases from J, the gap between germline ends came to 9 bases. Germline CDR1 GTSNPN, CDR2 SVGIG (reference sequence). CDR3 length: 12 amino acids. CDR3 nucleotides: TGTGCCTGGAGTGTATTTGGGCTCGAGCAGTACTTC. This translates into CAWSVFGLEQYF.

This clone appeared once. The chain links TRBV6-5 to TRBJ1-2; the D gene is possibly TRBD1 (5 bases). The CDR3 has 14 amino acids. Germline loops: CDR1 MNHEY, CDR2 SVGAGI. V was pared by 6 bases and J by 4 bases, with 15 bases between. The CDR3 region is CASRVGRASYGYTF. The CDR3 nucleotides are TGTGCCAGCAGGGTCGGCAGGGCGTCCTATGGCTACACCTTC.

V is TRBV5-1 and J is TRBJ1-2; 8 positions match TRBD1. With 2 bases clipped from V and 4 bases from J, the junction kept 7 bases outside the gene matches. The CDR3 is made up of 15 amino acids. Germline CDR1 and CDR2: SGHRS and YFSETQ. The CDR3 spells CASSLNSGGAYGYTF. The CDR3 region has the DNA TGCGCCAGCAGCTTAAATTCAGGGGGCGCCTATGGCTACACCTTC.

The gene calls are TRBV6-5 and TRBJ2-7; TRBD2 agrees at 9 bases. The CDR3 covers 16 residues. The V gene's germline CDR1 is MNHEY and CDR2 SVGAGI. V gave up 3 bases and J gave up 2 bases; unmatched junction bases: 8. In DNA form, the CDR3 reads TGTGCCAGCAGTTATTCCAGACTAGCGGCTACCTACGAGCAGTACTTC. Translation: CASSYSRLAATYEQYF.

The chain joins TRBV28 to TRBJ1-3; weak D call: TRBD1 (6 bases). The CDR3 is 14 amino acids. Germline V lookup: CDR1 MDHEN, CDR2 SYDVKM. V lost 8 bases, J lost 1 base, and 12 bases lay in between. CDR3 region: CASPQGQSGNTIYF. CDR3 bases: TGTGCCAGCCCTCAGGGGCAGTCTGGAAACACCATATATTTT.

The chain joins TRBV5-8 to TRBJ1-1, with a tentative D call TRBD1 (6 bases). V gave up 0 bases and J gave up 5 bases, with 14 bases separating them. The CDR3 runs to 15 residues. The V gene's germline CDR1 is SGHTS and CDR2 YDEGEE. CDR3 coding DNA: TGTGCCAGCAGCTTGGAACGGGGGCGGTGGACTGAAGCTTTCTTT. Its translation is CASSLERGRWTEAFF.

This sequence joins TRBV5-1 and TRBJ1-1, with 11 bases matching TRBD1. The CDR3 loop spans 16 amino acids. The V segment lost 4 bases and the J segment 7 bases; nucleotides outside the gene matches: 12. Germline V gives CDR1 SGHRS, CDR2 YFSETQ. The CDR3 region is CASSQGQGALWDEAFF. The CDR3 coding sequence is TGCGCCAGCAGCCAAGGACAGGGGGCCCTTTGGGATGAAGCTTTCTTT. Full variable domain (missing parts from reference TRBV5-1 and TRBJ1-1): KAGVTQTPRYLIKTRGQQVTLSCSPISGHRSVSWYQQTPGQGLQFLFEYFSETQRNKGNFPGRFSGRQFSNSRSEMNVSTLELGDSALYLCASSQGQGALWDEAFFGQGTRLTVV.

V and J are TRBV6-1 and TRBJ2-7; 11 bases are shared with TRBD1. After removal of 4 bases from V and 7 bases from J, the junction contained 9 bases not matched to a gene. The CDR3 is made up of 15 amino acids. Germline CDR1 reads MNHNS; CDR2 reads SASEGT. The CDR3 DNA sequence: TGTGCCAGCAGTGCCTCTTCCGGGACAGGGGGTGAGCAGTACTTC. Encoded protein: CASSASSGTGGEQYF.

About this clone: Other nucleotide sequences in the sample specify the same CDR3. This chain connects TRBV19 to TRBJ1-2, with D hard to call. V lost 6 bases, J lost 2 bases, and 4 bases lay in between. Per the germline V gene, CDR1 is LNHDA and CDR2 is SQIVND (reference sequence). The CDR3 loop spans 11 amino acids. The CDR3 DNA follows: TGTGCCAGTAGCAGGAACTATGGCTACACCTTC. Residues: CASSRNYGYTF.

The genes are TRBV10-3 and TRBJ2-7; no clear D gene. Germline assignment: CDR1 ENHRY and CDR2 SYGVKD. The CDR3 runs to 11 residues. With 1 base removed from V and 3 bases from J, the gap between germline ends came to 1 base. CDR3 amino acids: CAISEYYEQYF. Here the CDR3 DNA reads TGTGCCATCAGTGAGTACTACGAGCAGTACTTC.

The rearrangement links TRBV29-1 to TRBJ1-5; D call uncertain. In germline, CDR1 is SQVTM, CDR2 ANQGSEA. CDR3 length: 13 residues. V was cut by 6 bases and J by 6 bases, with 15 bases left in between. The CDR3 DNA reads TGCAGCGTGGCTGTGGGGTTGGGTCAGCCCCAGCATTTT. This codes for CSVAVGLGQPQHF.